A single sample gave rise to the 29 T cell receptor beta chains below, sequenced in a study of cytomegalovirus exposure and HLA in healthy donors. In the PCR, 60 Vbeta and 13 Jbeta primers were used. The repertoire was sequenced with immunoSEQ multiplex PCR; TCRdb's copy has only in-frame clones and lacks some. The sample contains tens of thousands of clones, under 85% of which appear only once. Input material: PBMCs. Source of these receptors: a man in his forties or fifties in good health and CMV-seronegative.

The rearrangement links TRBV25-1 to TRBJ2-3, with 11 nucleotides matching TRBD2. V lost 3 bases and J lost 6; bases outside the gene matches: 5. Germline V gene data show CDR1 as MGHDK and CDR2 as SYGVNS. This CDR3 spans 15 amino acids. CDR3: CASSDSGGAWDTQYF. CDR3 coding DNA: TGTGCCAGCAGTGATAGCGGGGGGGCATGGGATACGCAGTATTTT.

A note on this clone: Other nucleotide sequences in the sample specify the same CDR3. V and J are TRBV9 and TRBJ2-5; 8 bases are shared with TRBD1. Germline CDR1 SGDLS, CDR2 YYNGEE. J lost 5 bases, V lost 2 bases, and 8 bases had no gene match. The CDR3 is 15 amino acids. The CDR3 DNA reads as TGTGCCAGCAGCGTGGGGACAGGAGGGACTGAGACCCAGTACTTC. Protein sequence: CASSVGTGGTETQYF.

This sequence joins TRBV9 and TRBJ2-7; possibly TRBD2 for D (5 bases). V was shortened by 3 bases and J by 3 bases, with 16 bases between the two germline ends. The CDR3 length is 15 residues. Germline lookup yields CDR1 SGDLS and CDR2 YYNGEE. The CDR3 sequence: CASSGRALGGYEQYF. The CDR3 DNA reads as TGTGCCAGCAGCGGCCGGGCCCTAGGAGGCTACGAGCAGTACTTC. Drawing the rest from reference TRBV9 and TRBJ2-7, the complete variable domain is DSGVTQTPKHLITATGQRVTLRCSPRSGDLSVYWYQQSLDQGLQFLIQYYNGEERAKGNILERFSAQQFPDLHSELNLSSLELGDSALYFCASSGRALGGYEQYFGPGTRLTVT.

This chain links TRBV29-1 with TRBJ2-1; no clear D. This CDR3 region has 11 residues. With 5 bases removed from V and 10 bases from J, the gap between germline ends came to 12 bases. Germline CDR1 reads SQVTM; CDR2 reads ANQGSEA. CDR3: CSVSETKEQFF. The CDR3 bases are TGCAGCGTTTCGGAGACGAAGGAGCAGTTCTTC.

This clone is a singleton in its sample. The J gene is TRBJ1-4, the V gene TRBV5-1; no clear D gene. CDR1 and CDR2 from the germline V gene are SGHRS and YFSETQ. Trimming took 2 bases from V and 0 from J, leaving 14 bases between them. The CDR3 spans 17 residues. The CDR3 nucleotides read TGCGCCAGCAGCTTAACCGGAGATCTCGCAACTAATGAAAAACTGTTTTTT. Translation gives CASSLTGDLATNEKLFF.

The chain is built from TRBV5-1 and TRBJ1-1; tentatively, D is TRBD1 (5 bases). There are 12 residues in the CDR3. Germline assignment: CDR1 SGHRS and CDR2 YFSETQ. The V end lost 0 bases, the J end lost 11 bases, and 11 bases lay between the germline ends. The DNA of the CDR3 is TGCGCCAGCAGCTTGGTAGGGGAAACGGCTTTCTTT. Amino acids: CASSLVGETAFF. Combining the CDR3 with reference TRBV5-1 and TRBJ1-1 gives the whole variable domain KAGVTQTPRYLIKTRGQQVTLSCSPISGHRSVSWYQQTPGQGLQFLFEYFSETQRNKGNFPGRFSGRQFSNSRSEMNVSTLELGDSALYLCASSLVGETAFFGQGTRLTVV.

The table lists this clone with a count of one. This chain joins TRBV11-1 and TRBJ2-1, with TRBD2 matching over 10 bases. Germline V CDR1 and CDR2: SGHAT, FQDESV (reference sequence). Losses at the gene ends were 2 bases for V and 2 bases for J; bases not matched to a gene: 12. This CDR3 has 19 amino acids. Written as DNA, the CDR3 is TGTGCCAGCAGCTTACTTAGCGGGGGGCACCCCGATCCCTACAATGAGCAGTTCTTC. It yields the protein CASSLLSGGHPDPYNEQFF.

This chain connects TRBV6-5 to TRBJ1-4; the D is unclear. Trimming took 2 bases from V and 6 from J, leaving 13 bases between them. This CDR3 is 15 amino acids long. In germline, CDR1 is MNHEY, CDR2 SVGAGI. The CDR3 loop reads CASSYPVAGDEKLFF. The CDR3 DNA is TGTGCCAGCAGTTACCCTGTGGCAGGTGATGAAAAACTGTTTTTT.

The chain carries TRBV6-4 and TRBJ2-6, with a possible D match to TRBD2 (5 bases). This CDR3 has 15 residues. The germline V gene has CDR1 MRHNA and CDR2 SNTAGT. The V end lost 6 bases, the J end lost 0 bases, and 9 bases lay between the germline ends. The CDR3 here is CASSDAGSGANVLTF. In DNA, the CDR3 is TGTGCCAGCAGCGACGCGGGCTCTGGGGCCAACGTCCTGACTTTC.

The chain combines TRBV25-1 with TRBJ1-2; TRBD1 is a possible D gene (6 bases). V lost 6 bases to trimming and J lost 6 bases, with 11 bases between them. Per the germline V gene, CDR1 is MGHDK and CDR2 is SYGVNS. The CDR3 has 12 residues. Here the CDR3 DNA reads TGTGCCAGCAGAGGGGGGGCAGATGGCTACACCTTC. It encodes CASRGGADGYTF.

The V gene is TRBV5-6, the J gene TRBJ1-2; 11 bases align to TRBD1. Germline trimming cut 8 bases from V and 5 bases from J; bases unmatched to any gene: 11. The CDR3 extends over 15 amino acids. Per the germline V gene, CDR1 is SGHDT and CDR2 is YYEEEE. The CDR3 sequence: CASSGTGGTGYGYTF. DNA of the CDR3: TGTGCCAGTTCCGGGACAGGGGGGACGGGTTATGGCTACACCTTC. The variable domain in full, with the rest retrieved from reference TRBV5-6 and TRBJ1-2, is DAGVTQSPTHLIKTRGQQVTLRCSPKSGHDTVSWYQQALGQGPQFIFQYYEEEERQRGNFPDRFSGHQFPNYSSELNVNALLLGDSALYLCASSGTGGTGYGYTFGSGTRLTVV.

The rearrangement joins TRBV5-1 to TRBJ2-2; possible D gene TRBD1, 6 bases. CDR1 is SGHRS and CDR2 is YFSETQ in the germline V gene. The V end lost 0 bases, the J end lost 5 bases, and 11 bases lay between the germline ends. This CDR3 contains 15 residues. This CDR3 reads CASSLDLRGTGELFF. DNA for the CDR3: TGCGCCAGCAGCTTGGATTTAAGGGGGACCGGGGAGCTGTTTTTT.

In its sample, this clone was seen once. J is TRBJ1-5 and V is TRBV19; D possibly corresponds to TRBD1 (5 bases). The CDR3 is 12 residues long. Trimming took 9 bases from V and 7 from J, leaving 13 bases between them. Germline V CDR1 and CDR2: LNHDA, SQIVND (reference sequence). CDR3 protein: CASARGGQPQHF. The CDR3 region has the DNA TGTGCCAGCGCGCGGGGGGGGCAGCCCCAGCATTTT.

This clone has more than one count but fewer than ten. V usage is TRBV7-3 and J usage is TRBJ1-1, with no clear D. From germline, CDR1 is SGHTA and CDR2 FQGTGA. The CDR3 extends over 15 amino acids. Trimming took off 4 bases at V and 8 bases at J, with 20 bases between the two ends. The CDR3 sequence: CASSSQDTPGSEAFF. CDR3 nucleotide sequence: TGTGCCAGCAGCTCTCAAGATACACCGGGATCCGAAGCTTTCTTT. Looking up the rest from reference TRBV7-3 and TRBJ1-1 gives the full variable domain: GAGVSQTPSNKVTEKGKYVELRCDPISGHTALYWYRQSLGQGPEFLIYFQGTGAADDSGLPNDRFFAVRPEGSVSTLKIQRTERGDSAVYLCASSSQDTPGSEAFFGQGTRLTVV.

The gene calls are TRBV5-6 and TRBJ2-2; D unresolved. CDR1 and CDR2 from the germline V gene are SGHDT and YYEEEE. This CDR3 is 16 amino acids long. V lost 2 bases, J lost 4 bases, and 15 bases lay in between. CDR3 region: CASSLPSAKLTGELFF. Here the CDR3 DNA reads TGTGCCAGCAGCTTACCGTCTGCTAAGCTCACCGGGGAGCTGTTTTTT.

The rearrangement links TRBV7-8 to TRBJ2-7; 7 bases agree with TRBD1. This CDR3 spans 15 amino acids. From germline, CDR1 is SGHVS and CDR2 FQNEAQ. V was pared by 1 base and J by 6 bases, with 9 bases of the junction left unmatched. In nucleotides, the CDR3 is TGTGCCAGCAGCTTAGGGGCAGGGGGATCTTTCGAGCAGTACTTC. It yields the protein CASSLGAGGSFEQYF. Combining the CDR3 with reference TRBV7-8 and TRBJ2-7 gives the whole variable domain GAGVSQSPRYKVAKRGQDVALRCDPISGHVSLFWYQQALGQGPEFLTYFQNEAQLDKSGLPSDRFFAERPEGSVSTLKIQRTQQEDSAVYLCASSLGAGGSFEQYFGPGTRLTVT.

Turning to this clone: At one boundary the junction diverges from the germline segment, which might be a read error. The J gene is TRBJ2-5, the V gene TRBV7-2; no clear D. Germline CDR1 is SGHTA and CDR2 is FQGNSA. The CDR3 covers 14 residues. Written as DNA, the CDR3 is TGTGCCAGCAGCTTAGACCACAGACCAGAGATCCAGTACTTC. Translation: CASSLDHRPEIQYF.

This chain links TRBV30 with TRBJ1-1; TRBD1 matches 8 bases. CDR1 is GTSNPN and CDR2 is SVGIG in the germline V gene (reference sequence). V lost 6 bases, J lost 3 bases, and 3 bases stayed unmatched. CDR3 length: 12 residues. CDR3 DNA sequence: TGTGCCTGCCGACAGGGGCACACTGAAGCTTTCTTT. This sequence encodes CACRQGHTEAFF.

The chain has TRBV5-1 and TRBJ2-4; 7 nucleotides align to TRBD2. CDR3 length equals 18 residues. The germline gives CDR1 SGHRS, CDR2 YFSETQ. The junction had 15 bases not matched to a gene; V was cut back by 0 bases and J by 6 bases. This CDR3 is CASSLAPPAGTGGNIQYF. In DNA form, the CDR3 reads TGCGCCAGCAGCTTGGCCCCTCCTGCAGGCACGGGGGGAAACATTCAGTACTTC.

The V call is TRBV7-3, the J call TRBJ2-3; no clear D. The V and J ends lost 8 bases and 6 bases respectively, with 9 bases between them. The CDR3 is made up of 11 amino acids. The germline gives CDR1 SGHTA, CDR2 FQGTGA. CDR3 sequence reads: CASSDSDTQYF. The CDR3 nucleotides read TGTGCCAGCTCTGACTCGGATACGCAGTATTTT.

The rearrangement uses TRBV19 and TRBJ1-5, with TRBD1 matching 10 bases. The V gene's germline CDR1 is LNHDA and CDR2 SQIVND (reference sequence). The length of the CDR3 is 16 residues. J gave up 7 bases and V 4 bases, and 10 bases lay outside the gene matches. The CDR3 DNA reads TGTGCCAGTAGTACCGGAGGGGACAGGGGACGCCAGCCCCAGCATTTT. Amino acid sequence: CASSTGGDRGRQPQHF.

This rearrangement joins TRBV5-1 to TRBJ2-5, with TRBD1 identical over 8 bases. The CDR3 is 14 amino acids. CDR1 SGHRS and CDR2 YFSETQ come from the germline V gene. The trim removed 3 bases at V and 3 bases at J, leaving 4 bases unmatched. The CDR3 region is CASSSGQGKETQYF. DNA of the CDR3: TGCGCCAGCAGCTCCGGACAGGGAAAAGAGACCCAGTACTTC. The full variable domain, completed using reference TRBV5-1 and TRBJ2-5, is KAGVTQTPRYLIKTRGQQVTLSCSPISGHRSVSWYQQTPGQGLQFLFEYFSETQRNKGNFPGRFSGRQFSNSRSEMNVSTLELGDSALYLCASSSGQGKETQYFGPGTRLLVL.

The V and J genes are TRBV11-2 and TRBJ2-5; D remains unclear. CDR3 size: 13 residues. V was cut by 5 bases and J by 2 bases, with 9 bases left in between. The germline V gene has CDR1 SGHAT and CDR2 FQNNGV. CDR3 sequence reads: CASSAVSQETQYF. Here the CDR3 DNA reads TGTGCCAGCAGCGCCGTCAGTCAAGAGACCCAGTACTTC. Drawing the rest from reference TRBV11-2 and TRBJ2-5, the complete variable domain is EAGVAQSPRYKIIEKRQSVAFWCNPISGHATLYWYQQILGQGPKLLIQFQNNGVVDDSQLPKDRFSAERLKGVDSTLKIQPAKLEDSAVYLCASSAVSQETQYFGPGTRLLVL.

This chain links TRBV27 with TRBJ2-1; D remains unclear. The CDR3 is 18 residues long. In germline, CDR1 is MNHEY, CDR2 SMNVEV (reference sequence). With 3 bases removed from V and 5 bases from J, the gap between germline ends came to 23 bases. CDR3 in DNA: TGTGCCAGCAGTTTGGGTGCCCAGAGGCTAGTCATGGACAATGAGCAGTTCTTC. Protein product: CASSLGAQRLVMDNEQFF.

The CDR3 DNA reads as TGTGCCAGCAGCTTTGGACTAGCGATGTACCAAGAGACCCAGTACTTC. Translated, it gives CASSFGLAMYQETQYF. The chain recombines TRBV11-2 with TRBJ2-5; 9 positions match TRBD2. With V trimmed by 3 bases and J by 0 bases, 5 bases remained unmatched. From germline, CDR1 is SGHAT and CDR2 FQNNGV. The CDR3 loop spans 16 amino acids.

This sequence joins TRBV19 and TRBJ2-7; 9 nucleotides match TRBD1. CDR3 length: 13 amino acids. The germline V gene has CDR1 LNHDA and CDR2 SQIVND (reference sequence). V lost 5 bases and J lost 4; bases outside the gene matches: 3. The CDR3 here is CASSDRGEYEQYF. DNA of the CDR3: TGTGCCAGTAGTGACAGGGGGGAGTACGAGCAGTACTTC.

This chain links TRBV6-1 with TRBJ1-6, with no clear D. The CDR3 length is 15 residues. V dropped 6 bases and J dropped 7 bases, with 16 bases sitting between them. CDR1 is MNHNS and CDR2 is SASEGT in the germline V gene. The CDR3 is CASREDGGLNSPLHF. Here the CDR3 DNA reads TGTGCCAGCAGAGAGGACGGAGGGCTGAATTCACCCCTCCACTTT.

The sample holds a few counts of this clone. This chain links TRBV30 with TRBJ1-2; D not certain. The CDR3 is 12 residues long. The germline CDR1 and CDR2 sequences are GTSNPN and SVGIG (reference sequence). Trimming took off 0 bases at V and 6 bases at J, with 8 bases between the two ends. Here the CDR3 DNA reads TGTGCCTGGAGTGTTGGGCCTCATGGCTACACCTTC. Amino acids: CAWSVGPHGYTF.

This clone was recorded only once. V gene TRBV4-2 combines with J gene TRBJ1-5, with 10 bases that match TRBD1. The ends lost 3 bases at V and 7 bases at J; junction bases unmatched: 3. Germline lookup yields CDR1 LGHNA and CDR2 YNFKEQ. This CDR3 contains 14 residues. As DNA, the CDR3 is TGTGCCAGCAGCCATGGGACAGGGGACCAGCCCCAGCATTTT. Its translation: CASSHGTGDQPQHF.